Following are 10 T cell receptor beta chains from one sample sequenced in a study of T cells in Graves' hyperthyroidism and ophthalmopathy. Amplification yielded TCR beta CDR3 regions, with RNA transcripts as the source. An initial round of RT-PCR targeting the TCR CDR3 relied on the HTBI primer set. MiXCR, applied by TCRdb to the multiplex PCR reads, yields one record per CDR3 protein. The sample shows more than 300,000 distinct CDR3 sequences, more than 12% of them seen only once. The sequenced sample was blood. The receptors derive from a woman in her thirties with Graves' ophthalmopathy.

This clonotype showed up just a few times. One end of the junction varies from germline; a read error may be responsible. V is TRBV6-1 and J is TRBJ2-5; D gene uncertain. Germline lookup yields CDR1 MNHNS and CDR2 SASEGT. This CDR3 is 12 amino acids long. Here the CDR3 DNA reads TGTGCCAGCAGTGAGGGTCGAGAGACCCTGTACTTC. Its protein product is CASSEGRETLYF.

The CDR3 DNA reads TGTGCCAGCAGCTTATCAGTCGATACGCAGTATTTT. This encodes CASSLSVDTQYF. V usage is TRBV11-2 and J usage is TRBJ2-3; no firm D call. From germline, CDR1 is SGHAT and CDR2 FQNNGV. The V gene lost 2 bases and the J gene lost 6 bases, with 6 bases spanning the gap. There are 12 residues in the CDR3.

Ten or more counts support this clonotype. The chain joins TRBV10-2 to TRBJ2-5; no firm D call. The CDR3 is made up of 15 amino acids. Germline loops: CDR1 WSHSY, CDR2 SAAADI. V lost 2 bases to trimming and J lost 4 bases, with 14 bases between them. The CDR3 DNA sequence: TGCGCCAGCAGTGAGGCGGTGCTCCTGGGAGAGACCCAGTACTTC. It yields the protein CASSEAVLLGETQYF.

This clonotype was picked up many times. The chain links TRBV11-2 to TRBJ2-5; 16 bases are shared with TRBD2. With V trimmed by 6 bases and J by 4 bases, 5 bases remained unmatched. The CDR3 is 16 amino acids. CDR1 and CDR2 (germline): SGHAT, FQNNGV. CDR3 protein: CASSRGLAGGIETQYF. DNA of the CDR3: TGTGCCAGCAGTCGGGGACTAGCGGGGGGGATAGAGACCCAGTACTTC.

This clonotype has a count of ten or more. The V gene is TRBV7-2, the J gene TRBJ1-5; TRBD1 matches at 10 bases. CDR3 length: 15 amino acids. With V trimmed by 2 bases and J by 8 bases, 6 bases remained unmatched. Germline V lookup: CDR1 SGHTA, CDR2 FQGNSA. CDR3 DNA: TGTGCCAGCAGCTTAAGGACAGGGGGGGTAGAGCCCCAGCATTTT. Translated, it gives CASSLRTGGVEPQHF.

This clonotype was recorded at least ten times. This rearrangement joins TRBV27 to TRBJ2-5, with a possible D match to TRBD1 (5 bases). This CDR3 has 14 residues. The V end was cut by 4 bases, the J end by 5 bases, with 14 bases between. CDR1 and CDR2 from the germline V gene are MNHEY and SMNVEV (reference sequence). As DNA, the CDR3 is TGTGCCAGCAGTTCCCAGGGCTACGCGGAGACCCAGTACTTC. Its protein product is CASSSQGYAETQYF.

Concerning this clonotype: A much larger clone differs from this one at a single base, so this may be a read error. V usage is TRBV20-1 and J usage is TRBJ2-3; TRBD2 aligns across 13 bases. CDR3 length: 18 amino acids. The ends lost 0 bases at V and 4 bases at J; junction bases unmatched: 10. The germline V gene has CDR1 DFQATT and CDR2 SNEGSKA (reference sequence). The CDR3 loop is CSARELAGGQFGPDTQYF. The DNA for the CDR3 is TGCAGTGCTAGAGAACTAGCGGGGGGGCAGTTTGGCCCAGATACGCAGTATTTT.

The rearrangement uses TRBV3-1 and TRBJ2-2; 12 bases are a match to TRBD1. V lost 3 bases and J lost 9; bases outside the gene matches: 5. The CDR3 has 15 residues. Germline V gene sequence: CDR1 LGHDT, CDR2 YNNKEL (reference sequence). The CDR3 DNA reads TGTGCCAGCAGCCAGCCGGGACAGGGGGCCTGGGAGCTGTTTTTT. This sequence encodes CASSQPGQGAWELFF.

This clonotype occurred many times. This chain uses TRBV12-3 or TRBV12-4 with TRBJ2-1; the D is unclear. V gave up 5 bases and J gave up 9 bases, with 11 bases separating them. CDR3 length: 12 amino acids. The CDR3 coding sequence is TGTGCCAGCAGTAACGCGGTCGGTGAGCAGTTCTTC. It yields the protein CASSNAVGEQFF.

V and J are TRBV20-1 and TRBJ2-3; 7 nucleotides match TRBD2. Trimming took 6 bases from V and 2 from J; bases not matched to a gene: 8. The germline V gene encodes CDR1 DFQATT and CDR2 SNEGSKA (reference sequence). The CDR3 is 14 residues long. The CDR3 DNA reads as TGCAGTGCCCGGGAGGCTTGGCTCACAGATACGCAGTATTTT. It codes for CSAREAWLTDTQYF.